This T cell receptor (beta chain) was sequenced in a study of post-analysis software for immune sequencing data. About the study: Recorded subtypes: relapsing-remitting, secondary progressive, progressive-relapsing; some patients unannotated.

CDR1 SGHTA and CDR2 FQGNSA come from the germline V gene. Between the trimmed V and J ends, which lost 6 bases and 3 bases, there was a span of 14 bases. The CDR3 is 14 amino acids. As regards this clonotype: Its specificity is not known.

Presence of unique molecular identifiers characterized the TCR beta cDNA libraries. T cells, about 0.9 to 11 million of them, yielded roughly 550,000 cDNA molecules. TCRdb itself ran the PCR reads through MiXCR, one entry per CDR3 protein. The sample records hundreds of thousands of distinct CDR3 sequences, roughly three fifths being singletons. Study-level results: The study found significantly lower normalized Chao1 diversity in multiple sclerosis patients than in controls. Strong same-batch co-clustering of samples appeared with F measure clustering. The five TRBV segments detected at higher frequency in patients than in controls included TRBV5-6, TRBV5-1 and TRBV20-1.

The sequencing input was blood. The V call is TRBV7-2, the J call TRBJ1-2; D is possibly TRBD1 (6 bases). This TCR derives from a girl aged 2-9 years with multiple sclerosis. The CDR3 loop reads CASSRGGYDYGYTF. The CDR3 nucleotides read TGTGCCAGCAGTCGAGGGGGATACGACTATGGCTACACCTTC.